The clone carrying this T cell receptor (beta chain) was counted a few times. The record originates from a study of human T cells and chemical hapten exposure. This sample's time point: patch test 2, 6 weeks after DPC sensitization. Indicated treatment: therapeutic diphenylcyclopropenone sensitization with weekly scalp DPC. In every case, blood was obtained before the patch test was applied. Using its own MiXCR run on the RACE reads, TCRdb lists one record per CDR3 protein. The table lists about 96,000 distinct CDR3 sequences, over 7.5% of them singletons. The CDR3 is 15 residues long. Germline V lookup: CDR1 MRHNA, CDR2 SNTAGT. V shed 6 bases and J 4 bases; nucleotides not matched to a gene: 3.

This clonotype was sampled from a woman in her forties with alopecia areata. Some clones in this sample may be carry-over from other donors' samples. The source material was whole blood, sampled in connection with sensitization to the hapten diphenylcyclopropenone (DPC). The V gene is TRBV6-4, the J gene TRBJ2-2, with TRBD2 matching over 12 bases. CDR3 bases: TGTGCCAGCAGAGCGACTAGCGGGGGCACCGGGGAGCTGTTTTTT. Translated, it gives CASRATSGGTGELFF.